What follows describes a single T cell receptor beta chain. Its antigen is still unknown. Assay: immunoSEQ multiplex PCR; the TCRdb copy retains only in-frame clones and omits some. The repertoire includes 150,000 to 200,000 clones, almost 95% of them detected once, and over 1% sits in the top ten. This record belongs to a study of T cell responses to AZD1222 COVID-19 vaccine. Study-wide context: Analysis merged second doses at about 4 or about 12 weeks.

Study-wide findings and caveats: With two AZD1222 doses given, Spike-specific TCR breadth and depth both rose. Clonal diversity may have been underestimated in mostly white British donors. Mapped onto spike, vaccine-associated CD4 TCRs spanned it and were dominant at 160-218 and 743-854.

This CDR3 spans 13 amino acids. Germline CDR1 reads LGHDT; CDR2 reads YNNKEL (reference sequence). Trimming removed 1 base at V and 2 bases at J, with 3 bases between. The chain employs TRBV3-1 (or the pseudogene TRBV3-2) and TRBJ1-3; D unclear. Sequenced here: peripheral blood, sampled on day 0 of AZD1222 vaccination. This clonotype originated in an adult in good health. The CDR3 DNA sequence: TGTGCCAGCAGCCAAGTCACTGGAAACACCATATATTTT. It is translated as CASSQVTGNTIYF.